The 3 T cell receptor beta chains presented below share a single source sample, sequenced in a study of Graves' ophthalmopathy and Graves' hyperthyroidism. Transcripts of RNA were the source for amplifying TCR beta CDR3 regions. The first-round RT-PCR employed HTBI primers together with the Qiagen OneStep RT-PCR kit. A multiplex PCR was then performed as the second round. TCRdb used MiXCR to reprocess the multiplex PCR reads, holding one entry per CDR3 protein. The table lists 600,000 to 950,000 distinct CDR3 sequences, roughly two fifths of them singletons. The sample was peripheral blood. The source is an adult man with Graves' ophthalmopathy.

The V call is TRBV4-1, the J call TRBJ1-6; D is unclear. The germline V gene encodes CDR1 MGHRA and CDR2 YSYEKL. The CDR3 has 15 residues. Trimming removed 1 base at V and 7 bases at J, with 11 bases between. For the CDR3, the DNA is TGCGCCAGCAGCCAAGGCACCCACGGGAATTCACCCCTCCACTTT. This gives the protein CASSQGTHGNSPLHF.

This sequence joins TRBV29-1 and TRBJ1-2; D call uncertain. This CDR3 has 13 amino acids. V was shortened by 3 bases and J by 7 bases, with 15 bases between the two germline ends. Germline V CDR1 and CDR2: SQVTM, ANQGSEA. The CDR3 DNA reads as TGCAGCGTTGAGGTTACAGCCCGCTCTGGCTACACCTTC. Translated, it gives CSVEVTARSGYTF.

The chain is built from TRBV7-2 and TRBJ2-5; TRBD2 matches 11 bases. Germline lookup yields CDR1 SGHTA and CDR2 FQGNSA. Trimming cost V 5 bases and J 1 base; bases outside gene matches: 6. The CDR3 is made up of 16 amino acids. The DNA for the CDR3 is TGTGCCAGCAGCCAACAACTAGCGGGAGTCCAAGAGACCCAGTACTTC. Translation: CASSQQLAGVQETQYF.